The clone carrying this TCR beta chain was seen a few times. Unique molecular identifiers tagged the TCRbeta library. TCRdb re-called the PCR reads with MiXCR, one entry per CDR3 protein. This table holds about 610,000 distinct CDR3 sequences, about 10% found once. The data were taken from a study of T-cell reconstitution after alpha-beta-depleted transplantation in children. This CDR3 contains 15 residues. Germline V lookup: CDR1 DFQATT, CDR2 SNEGSKA (reference sequence). Trimming shortened V by 1 base and J by 11 bases, and 18 bases separated the two germline ends. The sequence was collected from a human donor who donated a stem cell graft to a child with acute myeloid leukemia. Sequenced material: PBMCs from the stem cell graft donor, taken from the stem cell graft. The chain links TRBV20-1 to TRBJ1-6; D might be TRBD1 (5 bases). The CDR3 DNA follows: TGCAGTGCTAGAGGGTCCCGGGGTGACAGTACACCCCTCCACTTT. It encodes CSARGSRGDSTPLHF.